This T cell receptor beta chain was retrieved from a study of blood T cell repertoires in COVID-19. As for the study in general: The United States, Italy and Spain were the sources of the acute and convalescent COVID-19 samples.

This CDR3 is built from 14 residues. The junction had 9 bases not matched to a gene; V was cut back by 5 bases and J by 8 bases. The V gene's germline CDR1 is LGHNA and CDR2 YSLEER. Assay used: immunoSEQ multiplex PCR; TCRdb lists only in-frame clones, some missing. The repertoire holds fewer than 15,000 clones, with about 90% as singletons. This clonotype was obtained from a human donor in a cohort sampled during active COVID-19. The chain employs TRBV4-3 and TRBJ1-2, with 9 nucleotides matching TRBD1. The sequenced material came from peripheral blood. CDR3 sequence (DNA): TGCGCCAGCAGCTGGGAACAGGGGGCGGGGGGCTACACCTTC. It encodes CASSWEQGAGGYTF.